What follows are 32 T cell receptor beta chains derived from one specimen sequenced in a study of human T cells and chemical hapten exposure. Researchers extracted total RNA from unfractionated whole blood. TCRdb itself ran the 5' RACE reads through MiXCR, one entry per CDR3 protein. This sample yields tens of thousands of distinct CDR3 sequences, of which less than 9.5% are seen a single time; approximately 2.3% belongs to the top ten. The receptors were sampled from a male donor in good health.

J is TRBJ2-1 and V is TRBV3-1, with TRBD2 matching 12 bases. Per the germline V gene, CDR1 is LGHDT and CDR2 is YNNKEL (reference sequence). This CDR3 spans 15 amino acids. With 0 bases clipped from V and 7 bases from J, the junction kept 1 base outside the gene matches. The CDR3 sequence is CASSQDGLAGNEQFF. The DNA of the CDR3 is TGTGCCAGCAGCCAAGATGGACTAGCGGGGAATGAGCAGTTCTTC.

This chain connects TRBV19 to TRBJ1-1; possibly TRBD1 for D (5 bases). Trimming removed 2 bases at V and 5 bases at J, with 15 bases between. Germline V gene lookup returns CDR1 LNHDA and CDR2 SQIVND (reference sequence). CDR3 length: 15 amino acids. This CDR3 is CASSIKEEGWTEAFF. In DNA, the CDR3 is TGTGCCAGTAGTATAAAGGAGGAGGGGTGGACTGAAGCTTTCTTT.

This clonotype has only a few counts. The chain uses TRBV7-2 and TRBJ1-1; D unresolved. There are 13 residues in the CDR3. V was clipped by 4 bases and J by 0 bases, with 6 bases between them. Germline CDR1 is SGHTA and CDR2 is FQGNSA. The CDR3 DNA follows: TGTGCCAGCAGCTCCCAGATGAACACTGAAGCTTTCTTT. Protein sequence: CASSSQMNTEAFF.

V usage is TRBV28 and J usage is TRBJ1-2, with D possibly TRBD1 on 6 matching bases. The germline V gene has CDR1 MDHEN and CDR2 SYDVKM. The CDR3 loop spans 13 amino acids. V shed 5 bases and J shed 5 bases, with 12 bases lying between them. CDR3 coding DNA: TGTGCCAGCAGTCCCGACAGGAATTATGGCTACACCTTC. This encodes CASSPDRNYGYTF.

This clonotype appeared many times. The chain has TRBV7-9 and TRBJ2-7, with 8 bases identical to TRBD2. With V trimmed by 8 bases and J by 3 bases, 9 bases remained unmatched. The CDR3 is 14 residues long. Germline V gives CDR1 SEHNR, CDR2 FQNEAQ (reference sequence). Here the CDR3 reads CASSTPGTSYEQYF. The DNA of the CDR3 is TGTGCCAGCTCCACTCCCGGGACTAGCTACGAGCAGTACTTC.

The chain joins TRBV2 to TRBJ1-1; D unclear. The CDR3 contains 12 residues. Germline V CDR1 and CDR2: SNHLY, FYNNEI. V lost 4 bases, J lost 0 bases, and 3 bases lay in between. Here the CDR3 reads CASSVMNTEAFF. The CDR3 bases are TGTGCCAGCAGTGTCATGAACACTGAAGCTTTCTTT.

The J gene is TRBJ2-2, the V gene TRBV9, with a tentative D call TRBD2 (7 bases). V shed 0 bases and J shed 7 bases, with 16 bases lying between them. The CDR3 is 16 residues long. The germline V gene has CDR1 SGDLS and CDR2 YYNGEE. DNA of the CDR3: TGTGCCAGCAGCGTAGTGCCCGGGGGGCCGGGCGGGGAGCTGTTTTTT. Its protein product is CASSVVPGGPGGELFF. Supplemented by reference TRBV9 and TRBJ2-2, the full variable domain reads DSGVTQTPKHLITATGQRVTLRCSPRSGDLSVYWYQQSLDQGLQFLIQYYNGEERAKGNILERFSAQQFPDLHSELNLSSLELGDSALYFCASSVVPGGPGGELFFGEGSRLTVL.

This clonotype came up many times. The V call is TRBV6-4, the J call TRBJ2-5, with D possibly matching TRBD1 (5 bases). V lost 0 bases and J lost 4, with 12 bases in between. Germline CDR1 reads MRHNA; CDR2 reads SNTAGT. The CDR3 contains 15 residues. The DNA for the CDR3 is TGTGCCAGCAGTGACTCGGCAGGGTCGGGAGAGACCCAGTACTTC. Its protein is CASSDSAGSGETQYF.

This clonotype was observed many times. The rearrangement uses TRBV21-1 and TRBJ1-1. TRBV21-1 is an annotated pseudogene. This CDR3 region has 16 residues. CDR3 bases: TGTGCCAGCAGCACCTTCCGGCACCCCATGAACACTGAAGCTTTCTTT. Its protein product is CASSTFRHPMNTEAFF.

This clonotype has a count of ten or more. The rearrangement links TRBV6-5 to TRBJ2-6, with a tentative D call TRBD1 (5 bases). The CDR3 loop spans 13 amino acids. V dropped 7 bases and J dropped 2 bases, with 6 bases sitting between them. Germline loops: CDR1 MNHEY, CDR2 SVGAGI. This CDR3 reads CASKGPGANVLTF. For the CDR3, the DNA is TGTGCCAGCAAGGGGCCTGGGGCCAACGTCCTGACTTTC.

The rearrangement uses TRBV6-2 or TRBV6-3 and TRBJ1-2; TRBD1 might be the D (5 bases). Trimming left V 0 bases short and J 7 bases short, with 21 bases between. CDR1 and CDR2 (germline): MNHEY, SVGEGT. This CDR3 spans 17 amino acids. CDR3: CASSYSRDGSSRGGYTF. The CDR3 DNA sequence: TGTGCCAGCAGTTACTCGCGGGACGGATCCTCTCGTGGTGGCTACACCTTC.

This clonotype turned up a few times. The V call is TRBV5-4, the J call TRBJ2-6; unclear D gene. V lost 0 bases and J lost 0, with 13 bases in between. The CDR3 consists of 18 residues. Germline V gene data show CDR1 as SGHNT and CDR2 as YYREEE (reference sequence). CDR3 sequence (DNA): TGTGCCAGCAGCTTGGCGGCTCCCCTACGCTCTGGGGCCAACGTCCTGACTTTC. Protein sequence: CASSLAAPLRSGANVLTF.

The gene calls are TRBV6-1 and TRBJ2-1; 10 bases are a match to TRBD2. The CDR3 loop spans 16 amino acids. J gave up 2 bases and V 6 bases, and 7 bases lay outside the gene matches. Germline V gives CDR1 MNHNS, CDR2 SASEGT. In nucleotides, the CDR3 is TGTGCCAGCAGCCCCTCCACTAGCGGGGCCTACAATGAGCAGTTCTTC. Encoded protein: CASSPSTSGAYNEQFF.

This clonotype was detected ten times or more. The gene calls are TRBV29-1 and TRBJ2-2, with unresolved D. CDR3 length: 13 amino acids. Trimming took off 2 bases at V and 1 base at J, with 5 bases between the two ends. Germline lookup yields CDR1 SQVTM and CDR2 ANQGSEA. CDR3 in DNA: TGCAGCGTTGAAACCAAGAACACCGGGGAGCTGTTTTTT. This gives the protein CSVETKNTGELFF.

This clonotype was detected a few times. The CDR3 nucleotides read TGTGCCAGCAGGGAACTCGGCAATGAGCAGTTCTTC. Encoded protein: CASRELGNEQFF. The chain links TRBV6-6 to TRBJ2-1; D unclear. The CDR3 extends over 12 amino acids. The germline V gene encodes CDR1 MNHNY and CDR2 SVGAGI (reference sequence). V gave up 6 bases and J gave up 6 bases, with 9 bases separating them.

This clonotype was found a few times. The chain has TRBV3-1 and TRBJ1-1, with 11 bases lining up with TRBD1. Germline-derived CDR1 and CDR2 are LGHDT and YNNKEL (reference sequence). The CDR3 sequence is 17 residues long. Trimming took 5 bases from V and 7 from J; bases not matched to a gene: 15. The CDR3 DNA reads TGTGCCAGCAGCTCAATTGGGACAGGGGGATGGAATCTTGAAGCTTTCTTT. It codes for CASSSIGTGGWNLEAFF.

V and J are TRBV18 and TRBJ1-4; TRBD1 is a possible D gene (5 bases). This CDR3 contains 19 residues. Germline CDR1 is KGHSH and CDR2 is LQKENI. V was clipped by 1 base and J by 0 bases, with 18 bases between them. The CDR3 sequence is CASSPREQEHSSTNEKLFF. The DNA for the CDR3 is TGTGCCAGCTCACCACGGGAACAGGAACATTCCTCAACTAATGAAAAACTGTTTTTT.

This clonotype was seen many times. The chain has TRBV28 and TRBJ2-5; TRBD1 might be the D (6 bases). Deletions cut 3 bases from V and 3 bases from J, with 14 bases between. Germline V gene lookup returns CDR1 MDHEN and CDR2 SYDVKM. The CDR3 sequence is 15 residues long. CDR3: CASSFRTALKETQYF. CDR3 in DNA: TGTGCCAGCAGTTTCCGGACAGCCCTTAAAGAGACCCAGTACTTC.

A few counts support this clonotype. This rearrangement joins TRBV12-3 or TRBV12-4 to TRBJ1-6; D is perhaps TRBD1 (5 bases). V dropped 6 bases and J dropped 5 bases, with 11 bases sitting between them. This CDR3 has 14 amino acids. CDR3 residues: CASRPDSHNSPLHF. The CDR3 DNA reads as TGTGCCAGCAGACCTGACAGTCATAATTCACCCCTCCACTTT.

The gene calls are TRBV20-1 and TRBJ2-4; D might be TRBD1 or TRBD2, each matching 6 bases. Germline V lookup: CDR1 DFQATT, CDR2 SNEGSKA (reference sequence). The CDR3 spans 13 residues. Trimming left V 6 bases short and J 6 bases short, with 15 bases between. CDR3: CSAPRGEVNIQYF. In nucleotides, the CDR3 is TGCAGTGCCCCGAGGGGGGAGGTAAACATTCAGTACTTC.

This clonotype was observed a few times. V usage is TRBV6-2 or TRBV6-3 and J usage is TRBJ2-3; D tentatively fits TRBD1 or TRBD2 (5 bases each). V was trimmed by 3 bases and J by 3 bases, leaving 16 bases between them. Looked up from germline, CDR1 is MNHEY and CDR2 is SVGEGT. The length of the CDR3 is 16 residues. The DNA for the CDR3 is TGTGCCAGCAGTTATCGGGGCGCAGAGAGTACAGATACGCAGTATTTT. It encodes CASSYRGAESTDTQYF.

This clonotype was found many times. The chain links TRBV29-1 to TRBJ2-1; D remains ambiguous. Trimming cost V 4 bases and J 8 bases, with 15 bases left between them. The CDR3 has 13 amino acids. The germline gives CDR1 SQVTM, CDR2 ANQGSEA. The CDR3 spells CSVVGSVEHEQFF. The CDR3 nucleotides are TGCAGCGTTGTCGGCAGCGTGGAGCATGAGCAGTTCTTC.

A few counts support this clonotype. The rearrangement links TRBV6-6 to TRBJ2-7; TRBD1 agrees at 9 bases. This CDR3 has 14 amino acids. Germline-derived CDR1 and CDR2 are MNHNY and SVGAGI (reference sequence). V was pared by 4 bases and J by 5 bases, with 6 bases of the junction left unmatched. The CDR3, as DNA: TGTGCCAGCAGTTGGTGGACAGGGGAAGACGAGCAGTACTTC. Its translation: CASSWWTGEDEQYF.

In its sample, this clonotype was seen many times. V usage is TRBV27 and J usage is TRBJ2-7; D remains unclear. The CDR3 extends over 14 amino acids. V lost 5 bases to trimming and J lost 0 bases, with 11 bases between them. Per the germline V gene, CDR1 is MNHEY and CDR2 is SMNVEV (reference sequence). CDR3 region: CASSTSGPSYEQYF. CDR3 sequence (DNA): TGTGCCAGCAGTACTTCCGGGCCCTCCTACGAGCAGTACTTC.

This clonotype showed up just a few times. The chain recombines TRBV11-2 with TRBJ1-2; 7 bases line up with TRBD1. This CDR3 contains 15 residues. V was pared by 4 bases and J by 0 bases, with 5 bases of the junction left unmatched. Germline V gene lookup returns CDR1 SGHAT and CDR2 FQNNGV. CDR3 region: CASSSRDSPNYGYTF. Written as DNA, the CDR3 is TGTGCCAGCAGCTCCCGGGACAGCCCTAACTATGGCTACACCTTC.

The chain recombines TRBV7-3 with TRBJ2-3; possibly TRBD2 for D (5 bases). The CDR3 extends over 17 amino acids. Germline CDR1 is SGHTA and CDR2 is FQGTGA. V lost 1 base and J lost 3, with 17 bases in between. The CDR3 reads CASSLIAAAPGTDTQYF. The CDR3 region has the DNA TGTGCCAGCAGCTTAATCGCAGCGGCCCCCGGGACAGATACGCAGTATTTT.

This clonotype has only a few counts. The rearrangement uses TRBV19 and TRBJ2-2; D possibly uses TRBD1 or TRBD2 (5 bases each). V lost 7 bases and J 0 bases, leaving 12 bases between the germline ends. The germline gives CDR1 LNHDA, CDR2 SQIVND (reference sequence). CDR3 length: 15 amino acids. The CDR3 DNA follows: TGTGCCAGTACTCCCGGGACGGCGAACACCGGGGAGCTGTTTTTT. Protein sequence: CASTPGTANTGELFF.

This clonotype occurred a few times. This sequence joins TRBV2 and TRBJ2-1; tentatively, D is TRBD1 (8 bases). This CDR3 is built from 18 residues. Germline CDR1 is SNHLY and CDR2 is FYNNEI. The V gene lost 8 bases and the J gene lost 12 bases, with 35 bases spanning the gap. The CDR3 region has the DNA TGTGCCAGCCTAGGCCCAGCGCAGCGGGACAGGAACTCTAGGGTGCAGTTCTTC. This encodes CASLGPAQRDRNSRVQFF.

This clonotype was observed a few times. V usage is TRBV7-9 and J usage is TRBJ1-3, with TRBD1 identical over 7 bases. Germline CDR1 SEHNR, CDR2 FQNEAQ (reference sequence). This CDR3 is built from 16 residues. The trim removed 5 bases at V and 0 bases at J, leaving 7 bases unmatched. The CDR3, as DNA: TGTGCCAGCAGCGTAGGGACAGACGCCTCTGGAAACACCATATATTTT. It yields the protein CASSVGTDASGNTIYF.

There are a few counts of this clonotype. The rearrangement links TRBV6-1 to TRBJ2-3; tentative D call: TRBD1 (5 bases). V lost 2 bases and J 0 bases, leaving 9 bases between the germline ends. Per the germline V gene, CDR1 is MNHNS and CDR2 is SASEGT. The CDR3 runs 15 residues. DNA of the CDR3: TGTGCCAGCAGTGAAAGTCAGGGAAGCACAGATACGCAGTATTTT. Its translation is CASSESQGSTDTQYF.

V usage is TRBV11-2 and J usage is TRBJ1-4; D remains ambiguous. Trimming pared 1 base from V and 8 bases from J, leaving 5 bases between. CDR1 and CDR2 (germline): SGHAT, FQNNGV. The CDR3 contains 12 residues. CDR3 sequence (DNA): TGTGCCAGCAGCTTAGCCGCAGAAAAACTGTTTTTT. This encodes CASSLAAEKLFF. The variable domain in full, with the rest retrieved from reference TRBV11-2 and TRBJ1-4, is EAGVAQSPRYKIIEKRQSVAFWCNPISGHATLYWYQQILGQGPKLLIQFQNNGVVDDSQLPKDRFSAERLKGVDSTLKIQPAKLEDSAVYLCASSLAAEKLFFGSGTQLSVL.

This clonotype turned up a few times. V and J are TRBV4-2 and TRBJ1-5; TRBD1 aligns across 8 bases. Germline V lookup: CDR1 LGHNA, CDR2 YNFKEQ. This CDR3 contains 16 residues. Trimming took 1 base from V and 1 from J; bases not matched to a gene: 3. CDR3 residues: CASSQVYRGSNQPQHF. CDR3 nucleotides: TGTGCCAGCAGCCAAGTTTACAGGGGGAGCAATCAGCCCCAGCATTTT.